The clone carrying this T cell receptor (beta chain) was detected only once. This sample stems from a study of blood T cell repertoires in COVID-19. This table comes from immunoSEQ multiplex PCR, and its TCRdb copy is limited to in-frame clones, with some not included. The sample includes roughly 70,000 clones, about nine tenths of them seen just once. CDR1 SGDLS and CDR2 YYNGEE come from the germline V gene. With 4 bases clipped from V and 3 bases from J, the junction kept 8 bases outside the gene matches. The CDR3 is 16 amino acids. This rearrangement joins TRBV9 to TRBJ2-3, with 10 bases identical to TRBD1. The TCR comes from a woman aged 80 or older with active COVID-19. The sequencing input was peripheral blood. CDR3 nucleotide sequence: TGTGCCAGCAGCTACCTCGGACAGGGGGGGACAGATACGCAGTATTTT. Translation gives CASSYLGQGGTDTQYF.